The present T cell receptor (beta chain) was sequenced within a study of shared clonotypes between healthy human individuals. Across the whole study: In total, the donors were two women and a few men aged 18 to 49. CD4 naive cells filled three plates per donor, CD4 memory three, CD8 naive two and CD8 memory one.

Note on this clone: Its target is not known.

Study-level findings and limits: Among a handful of donors, roughly 5% of naive CD4 clonotypes were found in common.

Each subset's genomic DNA was shared equally among a number of immunoSEQ plates. Sequencing was performed with immunoSEQ multiplex PCR; in TCRdb, only in-frame clones are kept and a portion is missing. This table holds approximately 1.5 million clones, 98% found once. CDR3 length equals 14 residues. V was shortened by 0 bases and J by 8 bases, with 10 bases between the two germline ends. Germline CDR1 is SGHTA and CDR2 is FQGNSA. This clonotype was obtained from a man under 40 in good health. Material: naive CD4+ T cells sorted from blood. Subset described: CD45RA+ positively selected. The rearrangement uses TRBV7-2 and TRBJ1-4, with D possibly TRBD1 on 5 matching bases. The CDR3 DNA reads as TGTGCCAGCAGCTTAGCAGGGGAGAGGGAAAAACTGTTTTTT. Its protein product is CASSLAGEREKLFF.